A selection of T cell receptor beta chains follows, all from one sample in a study of Ad26.COV2.S vaccination and SARS-CoV-2 variants. Only in-frame clones appear in the TCRdb table, and some are missing; sequencing was by immunoSEQ multiplex PCR. The data hold a few hundred thousand clones, with around 90% observed a single time. The sample consisted of peripheral blood, taken in a trial of Ad26.COV2.S vaccine versus placebo. These receptors all come from a person between 18 and 65 years old who received the Ad26.COV2.S COVID-19 vaccine or a placebo. The CDR3 runs from the conserved cysteine through the conserved F or W. The D gene is left open where the match is weak. Size is stated for part of the rows, as once, few or many counts, or as a class when the clone is expanded.

j_call clone_size d_call v_call cdr3_nt cdr3_aa
TRBJ2-2 . . TRBV6-5 TGTGCCAGCAGACTACTCGGGCCAAACACCGGGGAGCTGTTTTTT CASRLLGPNTGELFF
TRBJ2-7 . . TRBV10-2 TGCGCCAGCAGTGATACCCGCACCGCCTACGAGCAGTACTTC CASSDTRTAYEQYF
TRBJ2-3 . TRBD2 TRBV5-1 TGCGCCAGCGCACCTAGCGGGAACACAGATACGCAGTATTTT CASAPSGNTDTQYF
TRBJ2-4 . . TRBV6-2/TRBV6-3 TGTGCCAGCAGTTACGGGACAACGGGAGCCAAAAACATTCAGTACTTC CASSYGTTGAKNIQYF
TRBJ1-5 few . TRBV23-1 TGCGCCAGCAGTCTCCCGACAGAGAGCAATCAGCCCCAGCATTTT CASSLPTESNQPQHF
TRBJ2-1 . TRBD1 TRBV6-6 TGTGCCAGCAGCCAGGGGCAGGGGGTGAAGAATGAGCAGTTCTTC CASSQGQGVKNEQFF
TRBJ1-4 . TRBD1 TRBV28 TGTGCCAGCAGAGGGACAGGGGAGACTAATGAAAAACTGTTTTTT CASRGTGETNEKLFF
TRBJ1-1 . TRBD1 TRBV5-6 TGTGCCAGCAGTCCGACAGGGGGCCACACTGAAGCTTTCTTT CASSPTGGHTEAFF
TRBJ2-1 . TRBD2 TRBV7-2 TGTGCCAGCAGCTTTTCCCTCGGGAGGGCCTACAATGAGCAGTTCTTC CASSFSLGRAYNEQFF
TRBJ1-3 . . TRBV7-9 TGTGCCAGCAGCTTATCGGCAGGGATTGGAAACACCATATATTTT CASSLSAGIGNTIYF